This T cell receptor beta chain is drawn from a study of T cell responses to AZD1222 COVID-19 vaccine. Study-wide results and limits: At baseline, just a handful of AZD1222 recipients tested seropositive. Repertoires were collected only later (after the peak T cell response had occurred). Nearly half of spike-specific TCRs reportedly target variant regions that are unmutated in the B.1.351 and B.1.1.7 variants.

Germline lookup yields CDR1 SNHLY and CDR2 FYNNEI. The CDR3 consists of 15 residues. V shed 6 bases and J 8 bases; nucleotides not matched to a gene: 12. On this clone itself: Its antigen is unknown.

Method: immunoSEQ multiplex PCR; TCRdb's copy keeps in-frame clones and lacks some. The sample has approximately 120,000 clones, about 87% seen once. The rearrangement uses TRBV2 and TRBJ1-4, with 7 bases fitting TRBD1. Sequencing was performed on peripheral blood, taken on day 0 of AZD1222 vaccination. The TCR originated in an adult in good health. CDR3 loop: CASSSAQGGGEKLFF. CDR3 bases: TGTGCCAGCAGCTCCGCCCAGGGGGGGGGCGAAAAACTGTTTTTT.